The entry below gives a single T cell receptor (beta chain) sequence along with its context. Only in-frame clones appear in the TCRdb table, and some are missing; sequencing was by immunoSEQ multiplex PCR. This sample has almost 350,000 clones, with about 88% found just once. The record originates from a study of blood T cell repertoires in COVID-19. Overall study: T cells, B-cell-depleted T cells, or PBMCs supplied cDNA or gDNA.

Germline CDR1 reads KGHDR; CDR2 reads SFDVKD. Trimming removed 9 bases from V and 4 bases from J; junction bases left unmatched: 4. This CDR3 contains 13 residues. This chain connects TRBV24-1 to TRBJ2-5, with 10 nucleotides matching TRBD1. Sequenced sample: PBMCs or T cells enriched from blood (not recorded which). The TCR originated in a woman aged 25 to 45 who had been exposed to COVID-19. CDR3 sequence (DNA): TGTGCCACCGGGACAGGGGATAGAGAGACCCAGTACTTC. Translation gives CATGTGDRETQYF.